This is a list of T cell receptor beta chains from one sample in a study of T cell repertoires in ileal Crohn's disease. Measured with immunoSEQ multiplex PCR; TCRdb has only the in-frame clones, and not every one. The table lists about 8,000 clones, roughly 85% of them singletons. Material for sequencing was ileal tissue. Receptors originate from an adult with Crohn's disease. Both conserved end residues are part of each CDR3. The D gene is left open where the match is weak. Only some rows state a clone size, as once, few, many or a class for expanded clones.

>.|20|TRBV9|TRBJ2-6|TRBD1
CASSAQIPGGVPSGANVLTF
TGTGCCAGCAGCGCCCAAATACCAGGGGGCGTTCCCTCTGGGGCCAACGTCCTGACTTTC
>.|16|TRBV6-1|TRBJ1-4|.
CASSELTGLGNEKLFF
TGTGCCAGCAGTGAACTTACGGGCCTCGGGAATGAAAAACTGTTTTTT
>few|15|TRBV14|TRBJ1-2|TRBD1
CASSQSGTGRNGYTF
TGTGCCAGCAGCCAGTCCGGGACAGGGAGGAATGGCTACACCTTC
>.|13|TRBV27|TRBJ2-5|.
CASSSSYQETQYF
TGTGCCAGCAGTTCCTCGTACCAAGAGACCCAGTACTTC
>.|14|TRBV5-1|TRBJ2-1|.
CASSPSSSYNEQFF
TGCGCCAGCAGCCCATCTAGCTCCTACAATGAGCAGTTCTTC
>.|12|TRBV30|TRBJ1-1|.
CAWRHGNTEAFF
TGTGCCTGGCGCCACGGTAACACTGAAGCTTTCTTT
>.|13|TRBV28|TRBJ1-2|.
CASNGGGFQGYTF
TGTGCCAGCAACGGGGGGGGATTTCAAGGCTACACCTTC
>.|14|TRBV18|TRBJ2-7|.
CASSPFGQSYEQYF
TGTGCCAGCTCACCATTTGGACAGTCCTACGAGCAGTACTTC
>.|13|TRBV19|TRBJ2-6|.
CASRSSGANVLTF
TGTGCCAGTAGGTCATCTGGGGCCAACGTCCTGACTTTC
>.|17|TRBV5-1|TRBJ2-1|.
CASSLVRSRDSANEQFF
TGCGCCAGCAGCTTGGTGCGGTCGCGGGACAGTGCCAATGAGCAGTTCTTC
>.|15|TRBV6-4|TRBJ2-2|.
CASSDSGQNTGELFF
TGTGCCAGCAGTGACTCGGGACAAAACACCGGGGAGCTGTTTTTT
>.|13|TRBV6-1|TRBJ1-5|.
CASSEGGEKPQHF
TGTGCCAGCAGTGAAGGGGGGGAGAAGCCCCAGCATTTT
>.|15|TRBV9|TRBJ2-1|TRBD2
CASSLTSGPYNEQFF
TGTGCCAGCAGCCTGACTAGCGGCCCCTACAATGAGCAGTTCTTC
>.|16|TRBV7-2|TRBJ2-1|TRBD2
CASSAQAGGNYNEQFF
TGTGCCAGCAGCGCCCAAGCGGGAGGGAACTACAATGAGCAGTTCTTC
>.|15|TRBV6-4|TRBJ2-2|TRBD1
CASSADRGDTGELFF
TGTGCCAGCAGTGCGGACAGGGGGGACACCGGGGAGCTGTTTTTT
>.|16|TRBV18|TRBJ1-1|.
CASSPPSGAGYTEAFF
TGTGCCAGCTCACCACCGTCGGGGGCAGGGTACACTGAAGCTTTCTTT
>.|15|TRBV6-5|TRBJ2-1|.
CASSYSYLQDNEQFF
TGTGCCAGCAGTTACTCGTATCTTCAGGACAATGAGCAGTTCTTC
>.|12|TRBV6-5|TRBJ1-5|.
CASQGGNQPQHF
TGTGCCAGCCAAGGAGGGAACCAGCCCCAGCATTTT
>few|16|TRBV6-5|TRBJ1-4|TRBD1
CASSYLGTEYNGKLFF
TGTGCCAGCAGTTACCTAGGGACAGAATATAATGGAAAACTGTTTTTT
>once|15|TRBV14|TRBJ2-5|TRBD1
CASSRGRDRAETQYF
TGTGCCAGCAGCCGGGGCCGGGACAGGGCAGAGACCCAGTACTTC
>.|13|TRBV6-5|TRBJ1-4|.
CASSSPDGEKLFF
TGTGCCAGCAGTTCTCCGGACGGAGAAAAACTGTTTTTT
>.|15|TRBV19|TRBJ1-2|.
CASSIVRGHDYGYTF
TGTGCCAGTAGTATAGTTCGGGGACACGACTATGGCTACACCTTC
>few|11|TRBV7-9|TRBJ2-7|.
CASSFVGEQYF
TGTGCCAGCAGCTTTGTGGGGGAGCAGTACTTC
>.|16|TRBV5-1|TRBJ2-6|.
CASSPFWESGANVLTF
TGCGCCAGCTCTCCCTTCTGGGAGTCTGGGGCCAACGTCCTGACTTTC
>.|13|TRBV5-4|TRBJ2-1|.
CASSRERFNEQFF
TGTGCCAGCAGCCGGGAGCGGTTCAATGAGCAGTTCTTC
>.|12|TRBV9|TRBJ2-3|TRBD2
CASSRGEDTQYF
TGTGCCAGCTCGCGGGGGGAAGATACGCAGTATTTT
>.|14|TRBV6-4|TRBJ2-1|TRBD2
CASSEGGGGNEQFF
TGTGCCAGCAGTGAAGGCGGGGGGGGGAATGAGCAGTTCTTC
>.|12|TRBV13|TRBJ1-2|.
CASSLGGYGYTF
TGTGCCAGCAGCTTAGGGGGCTATGGCTACACCTTC
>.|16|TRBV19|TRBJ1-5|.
CASSIGGTYSNQPQHF
TGTGCCAGTAGTATTGGAGGCACATATAGCAATCAGCCCCAGCATTTT
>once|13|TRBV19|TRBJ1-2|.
CASSIGDRSGYTF
TGTGCCAGTAGTATAGGGGACCGTAGCGGCTACACCTTC
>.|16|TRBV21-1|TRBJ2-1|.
CASSRSTGTSYNEQFF
TGTGCCAGCAGCAGATCGACCGGGACGAGCTACAATGAGCAGTTCTTC
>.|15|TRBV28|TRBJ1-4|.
CASNGAPATNEKLFF
TGTGCCAGCAACGGGGCACCAGCAACTAATGAAAAACTGTTTTTT
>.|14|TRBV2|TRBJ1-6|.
CASSGLWTVPPLHF
TGTGCCAGCAGTGGACTGTGGACAGTGCCTCCCCTCCACTTT
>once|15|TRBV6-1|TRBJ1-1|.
CASSVDRVSYGEAFF
TGTGCCAGCAGTGTCGACAGAGTTTCTTACGGTGAAGCTTTCTTT
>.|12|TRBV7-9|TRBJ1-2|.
CASGAGLYGYTF
TGTGCCAGCGGGGCGGGGCTCTATGGCTACACCTTC
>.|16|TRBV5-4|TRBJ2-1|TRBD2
CASSLGGLAGDSEQFF
TGTGCCAGCAGCTTGGGAGGACTAGCGGGAGATAGTGAGCAGTTCTTC
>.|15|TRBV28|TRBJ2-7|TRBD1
CASSLIGQGSYEQYF
TGTGCCAGCAGTTTAATCGGACAGGGAAGCTACGAGCAGTACTTC
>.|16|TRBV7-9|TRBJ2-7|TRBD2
CASSLGGQRGSYEQYF
TGTGCCAGCAGCTTGGGCGGGCAGCGGGGCTCCTACGAGCAGTACTTC
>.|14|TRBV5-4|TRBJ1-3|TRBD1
CASSATGVGNTIYF
TGTGCCAGCAGCGCTACAGGGGTAGGAAACACCATATATTTT
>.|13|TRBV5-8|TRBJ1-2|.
CASSPDINYGYTF
TGTGCCAGCAGCCCGGACATAAACTATGGCTACACCTTC
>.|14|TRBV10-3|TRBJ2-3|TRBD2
CAIGSGRAVDTQYF
TGTGCCATCGGTAGCGGGAGGGCCGTAGATACGCAGTATTTT
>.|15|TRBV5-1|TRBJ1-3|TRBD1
CASSQTGMIGNTIYF
TGCGCCAGCAGCCAGACAGGGATGATCGGAAACACCATATATTTT
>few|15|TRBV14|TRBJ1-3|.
CASSRVQNSGNTIYF
TGTGCCAGCAGCCGAGTACAGAACTCTGGAAACACCATATATTTT
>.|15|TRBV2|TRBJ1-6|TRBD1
CASSRGTGENSPLHF
TGTGCCAGCAGTCGGGGCACAGGGGAGAATTCACCCCTCCACTTT
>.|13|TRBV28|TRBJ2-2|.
CASRTDVKGELFF
TGTGCCAGCAGGACGGACGTCAAGGGGGAGCTGTTTTTT
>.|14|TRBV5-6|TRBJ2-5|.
CASSITSNQETQYF
TGTGCCAGCAGCATAACATCAAACCAAGAGACCCAGTACTTC
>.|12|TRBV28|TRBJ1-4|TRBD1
CASSRPTGKLFF
TGTGCCAGCAGCCGGCCGACAGGGAAACTGTTTTTT
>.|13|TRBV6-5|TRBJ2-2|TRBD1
CASRSQGAGELFF
TGTGCCAGCAGGTCTCAGGGGGCAGGGGAGCTGTTTTTT
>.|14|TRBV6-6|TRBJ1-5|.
CASRYGDTNQPQHF
TGTGCCAGCAGGTATGGGGACACCAATCAGCCCCAGCATTTT
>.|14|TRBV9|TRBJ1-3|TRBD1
CASRSGGTGNTIYF
TGTGCCAGCAGGTCAGGGGGGACTGGAAACACCATATATTTT
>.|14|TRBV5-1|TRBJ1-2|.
CASSQAGNNYGYTF
TGCGCCAGCAGCCAAGCAGGGAACAACTATGGCTACACCTTC
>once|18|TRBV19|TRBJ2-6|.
CASRPGTSTYSGANVLTF
TGTGCCAGTAGGCCCGGGACATCAACGTACTCTGGGGCCAACGTCCTGACTTTC
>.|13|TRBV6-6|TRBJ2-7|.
CASSVLTGYEQYF
TGTGCCAGCAGTGTCCTCACAGGCTACGAGCAGTACTTC
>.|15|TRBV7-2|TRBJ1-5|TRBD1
CASSPGQNFYQPQHF
TGTGCCAGCAGCCCGGGACAGAATTTTTATCAGCCCCAGCATTTT
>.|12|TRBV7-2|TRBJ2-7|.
CASSPTDYEQYF
TGTGCCAGCAGCCCGACGGACTACGAGCAGTACTTC
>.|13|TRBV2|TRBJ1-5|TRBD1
CAEGTGSGQPQHF
TGTGCCGAGGGGACAGGGAGTGGCCAGCCCCAGCATTTT
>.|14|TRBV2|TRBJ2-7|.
CASRNDIHSYEQYF
TGTGCCAGCAGGAACGACATCCACTCCTACGAGCAGTACTTC
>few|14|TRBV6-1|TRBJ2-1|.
CASRLAETLEEQFF
TGTGCCAGCAGGTTAGCGGAAACTCTCGAAGAGCAGTTCTTC